There are many counts of the clone carrying this TCR beta chain. This sample was taken from a study of sequential checkpoint blockade in melanoma. Study background: Patients were randomized 1:1 to nivolumab-then-ipilimumab or ipilimumab-then-nivolumab first-line. Maintenance nivolumab came after either treatment sequence.

The treatment denotes: randomized to nivolumab then ipilimumab (arm A) or the reverse (arm B). None of the patients previously received DNA-damaging chemotherapy. From thawed PBMCs, live CD3+CD8+ cells negative for CD19 and CD56 were sorted. V lost 6 bases and J 4 bases, leaving 14 bases between the germline ends. Germline V CDR1 and CDR2: SGHTA, FQGNSA. The CDR3 extends over 14 amino acids. Libraries were prepared by immunoSEQ multiplex PCR; TCRdb keeps only in-frame clonotypes and omits some of them. Here the sample spans about 28,000 clones, over 80% being singletons. Sequences were derived from CD8+ T cells sorted from blood (inferred from file names), sampled from a patient given nivolumab and ipilimumab in sequence. The clonotype comes from a human donor with melanoma. The rearrangement joins TRBV7-2 to TRBJ2-3; possibly TRBD1 for D (6 bases). The CDR3 spells CASSLGRGADTQYF. In nucleotides, the CDR3 is TGTGCCAGCAGTTTGGGCAGGGGCGCAGATACGCAGTATTTT.